This T cell receptor (beta chain) was identified in a study of T-cell reconstitution after alpha-beta-depleted transplantation in children. Per germline, CDR1 MNHEY and CDR2 SVGAGI. Deletions cut 0 bases from V and 8 bases from J, with 13 bases between. This CDR3 region has 14 residues. This clonotype was picked up a small number of times. Preparation of the TCRbeta library was carried out with unique molecular identifiers. Via MiXCR, TCRdb re-called the PCR reads, giving one row per CDR3 protein. The sample has some 530,000 distinct CDR3 sequences, around 13% seen once; the top ten hold around 5.6%. This TCR was recovered from a human donor who donated a stem cell graft to a child with combined immunodeficiency. This sequence joins TRBV6-5 and TRBJ1-2; D is uncertain. Here the sequenced sample was PBMCs from the stem cell graft donor, taken from the stem cell graft. The DNA of the CDR3 is TGTGCCAGCAGTTACTCGCCAGTCCTATGGGGCTACACCTTC. Amino acids: CASSYSPVLWGYTF.